These T cell receptor beta chains were read from a single sample in a study of T-cell reconstitution after alpha-beta-depleted transplantation in children. TCRdb reprocessed the PCR reads with MiXCR, giving one entry per CDR3 protein. The sample has around 450,000 distinct CDR3 sequences, about 17% seen once. Sequences were derived from PBMCs, mostly from graft donor cells, sampled 360 days after TCRalphabeta/CD19-depleted stem cell transplant. The source of these receptors is a boy in the first two years of life who had a stem cell transplant for Wiskott-Aldrich syndrome, so the T cells may come from the graft donor. CDR3s include the opening cysteine and the closing phenylalanine or tryptophan. The D gene is left open where the match is weak. The listing skips clone size in some rows; elsewhere it reads once, few, many or a size class.

D gene: TRBD2; clone size: -; CDR3 length: 18; J gene: TRBJ2-5; V gene: TRBV5-6; CDR3 protein: CASSPRTSASGDQETQYF; CDR3 DNA: TGTGCCAGCAGCCCACGAACTTCGGCTAGCGGGGACCAAGAGACCCAGTACTTC
D gene: TRBD2; clone size: -; CDR3 length: 14; J gene: TRBJ2-7; V gene: TRBV7-2; CDR3 protein: CASSLVSGGGEQYF; CDR3 DNA: TGTGCCAGCAGCTTAGTTAGCGGGGGGGGCGAGCAGTACTTC
D gene: -; clone size: -; CDR3 length: 19; J gene: TRBJ2-1; V gene: TRBV4-3; CDR3 protein: CASSQDLHLADSYYNEQFF; CDR3 DNA: TGCGCCAGCAGCCAAGATCTCCACTTAGCGGATTCCTACTACAATGAGCAGTTCTTC
D gene: TRBD2; clone size: few; CDR3 length: 15; J gene: TRBJ2-2; V gene: TRBV20-1; CDR3 protein: CSARTSGGAVGELFF; CDR3 DNA: TGCAGTGCTAGAACTAGCGGGGGGGCCGTCGGGGAGCTGTTTTTT
D gene: TRBD1; clone size: few; CDR3 length: 13; J gene: TRBJ2-7; V gene: TRBV27; CDR3 protein: CASGDRVSYEQYF; CDR3 DNA: TGTGCCAGCGGGGACAGAGTCTCCTACGAGCAGTACTTC
D gene: -; clone size: few; CDR3 length: 19; J gene: TRBJ2-4; V gene: TRBV3-1; CDR3 protein: CASSQVGYGWELAKNIQYF; CDR3 DNA: TGTGCCAGCAGCCAAGTGGGCTATGGATGGGAGCTAGCCAAAAACATTCAGTACTTC
D gene: TRBD2; clone size: -; CDR3 length: 15; J gene: TRBJ2-1; V gene: TRBV7-9; CDR3 protein: CASSLAQAGSNEQFF; CDR3 DNA: TGTGCCAGCAGCTTAGCGCAAGCGGGGTCCAATGAGCAGTTCTTC
D gene: -; clone size: -; CDR3 length: 14; J gene: TRBJ2-7; V gene: TRBV12-3/TRBV12-4; CDR3 protein: CASSFGLSSYEQYF; CDR3 DNA: TGTGCCAGCAGTTTCGGACTGAGCTCCTACGAGCAGTACTTC
D gene: -; clone size: few; CDR3 length: 16; J gene: TRBJ2-7; V gene: TRBV15; CDR3 protein: CATSRAQTRDLYEQYF; CDR3 DNA: TGTGCCACCAGCAGAGCTCAGACTAGGGACCTCTACGAGCAGTACTTC
D gene: -; clone size: -; CDR3 length: 16; J gene: TRBJ2-7; V gene: TRBV3-1; CDR3 protein: CASSQEPGEPNYEQYF; CDR3 DNA: TGTGCCAGCAGCCAAGAACCTGGGGAACCCAACTACGAGCAGTACTTC
D gene: TRBD1; clone size: -; CDR3 length: 20; J gene: TRBJ2-7; V gene: TRBV4-1; CDR3 protein: CASSQVSLTMSTGDPYEQYF; CDR3 DNA: TGCGCCAGCAGCCAAGTTTCCCTGACCATGTCGACAGGGGACCCCTACGAGCAGTACTTC
D gene: -; clone size: -; CDR3 length: 13; J gene: TRBJ2-7; V gene: TRBV7-8; CDR3 protein: CASSLVPSDEQYF; CDR3 DNA: TGTGCCAGCAGCTTAGTACCGTCCGACGAGCAGTACTTC
D gene: TRBD1; clone size: -; CDR3 length: 16; J gene: TRBJ2-2; V gene: TRBV7-2; CDR3 protein: CASSSYRGHRTGELFF; CDR3 DNA: TGTGCCAGCAGCTCTTACAGGGGGCATCGCACCGGGGAGCTGTTTTTT
D gene: -; clone size: -; CDR3 length: 14; J gene: TRBJ2-7; V gene: TRBV29-1; CDR3 protein: CSAVNGAGTYEQYF; CDR3 DNA: TGCAGCGCCGTAAATGGGGCAGGAACCTACGAGCAGTACTTC
D gene: TRBD1; clone size: -; CDR3 length: 17; J gene: TRBJ2-3; V gene: TRBV24-1; CDR3 protein: CATSQPGTGRSTDTQYF; CDR3 DNA: TGTGCCACCTCGCAGCCCGGGACAGGTAGGAGCACAGATACGCAGTATTTT
D gene: -; clone size: few; CDR3 length: 13; J gene: TRBJ1-5; V gene: TRBV7-2; CDR3 protein: CASGGEGNQPQHF; CDR3 DNA: TGTGCCAGCGGCGGCGAGGGCAATCAGCCCCAGCATTTT
D gene: -; clone size: -; CDR3 length: 16; J gene: TRBJ2-1; V gene: TRBV7-9; CDR3 protein: CASSLSLQGGHNEQFF; CDR3 DNA: TGTGCCAGCAGCTTAAGTCTTCAGGGGGGCCACAATGAGCAGTTCTTC
D gene: -; clone size: few; CDR3 length: 18; J gene: TRBJ2-1; V gene: TRBV5-1; CDR3 protein: CASSLAPAGASSYNEQFF; CDR3 DNA: TGCGCCAGCAGCTTGGCTCCTGCAGGGGCGAGCTCCTACAATGAGCAGTTCTTC
D gene: TRBD2; clone size: few; CDR3 length: 15; J gene: TRBJ2-3; V gene: TRBV5-1; CDR3 protein: CASSSKRDLADTQYF; CDR3 DNA: TGCGCCAGCAGCTCCAAGCGGGATCTGGCAGATACGCAGTATTTT
D gene: TRBD2; clone size: -; CDR3 length: 12; J gene: TRBJ2-5; V gene: TRBV20-1; CDR3 protein: CSAPGLKGTQYF; CDR3 DNA: TGCAGTGCCCCGGGACTAAAGGGGACCCAGTACTTC
D gene: -; clone size: -; CDR3 length: 14; J gene: TRBJ2-7; V gene: TRBV7-9; CDR3 protein: CASSFIPGGYEQYF; CDR3 DNA: TGTGCCAGCAGCTTTATCCCGGGCGGGTACGAGCAGTACTTC
D gene: TRBD2; clone size: few; CDR3 length: 14; J gene: TRBJ2-1; V gene: TRBV29-1; CDR3 protein: CSVVLSGRAPEQFF; CDR3 DNA: TGCAGCGTTGTCCTTAGCGGGAGGGCCCCCGAGCAGTTCTTC
D gene: -; clone size: few; CDR3 length: 16; J gene: TRBJ2-1; V gene: TRBV24-1; CDR3 protein: CATSGPGVSSYNEQFF; CDR3 DNA: TGTGCCACCAGTGGCCCGGGGGTGAGTTCCTACAATGAGCAGTTCTTC
D gene: TRBD2; clone size: few; CDR3 length: 15; J gene: TRBJ2-7; V gene: TRBV6-5; CDR3 protein: CASYPRPSGSYEQYF; CDR3 DNA: TGTGCCAGCTACCCACGTCCTAGCGGGAGCTACGAGCAGTACTTC
D gene: -; clone size: -; CDR3 length: 15; J gene: TRBJ2-3; V gene: TRBV5-4; CDR3 protein: CASSFGLLSTDTQYF; CDR3 DNA: TGTGCCAGCAGCTTCGGTTTACTGAGCACAGATACGCAGTATTTT
D gene: -; clone size: -; CDR3 length: 13; J gene: TRBJ2-1; V gene: TRBV6-6; CDR3 protein: CASQGGGYNEQFF; CDR3 DNA: TGTGCCAGCCAAGGAGGAGGCTACAATGAGCAGTTCTTC
D gene: TRBD2; clone size: -; CDR3 length: 16; J gene: TRBJ2-2; V gene: TRBV5-1; CDR3 protein: CASSPRTSGSAGELFF; CDR3 DNA: TGCGCCAGCAGCCCCAGGACTAGCGGGAGTGCCGGGGAGCTGTTTTTT
D gene: -; clone size: many; CDR3 length: 14; J gene: TRBJ2-5; V gene: TRBV5-1; CDR3 protein: CASRPKQLQETQYF; CDR3 DNA: TGCGCCAGCCGCCCTAAACAGCTTCAAGAGACCCAGTACTTC
D gene: TRBD2; clone size: -; CDR3 length: 19; J gene: TRBJ2-7; V gene: TRBV6-1; CDR3 protein: CASSRWTSGSTGIYYEQYF; CDR3 DNA: TGTGCCAGCAGTAGGTGGACTAGCGGGAGCACCGGGATATACTACGAGCAGTACTTC
D gene: -; clone size: few; CDR3 length: 12; J gene: TRBJ2-3; V gene: TRBV5-1; CDR3 protein: CASSLAKDTQYF; CDR3 DNA: TGCGCCAGCAGCTTGGCCAAAGATACGCAGTATTTT
D gene: -; clone size: few; CDR3 length: 15; J gene: TRBJ2-1; V gene: TRBV28; CDR3 protein: CASRRGLATYNEQFF; CDR3 DNA: TGTGCCAGCAGGAGAGGGCTAGCAACCTACAATGAGCAGTTCTTC
D gene: TRBD2; clone size: -; CDR3 length: 18; J gene: TRBJ2-3; V gene: TRBV5-1; CDR3 protein: CASSFVSKTSGLTDTQYF; CDR3 DNA: TGCGCCAGCAGCTTTGTTTCCAAGACTAGCGGCCTCACAGATACGCAGTATTTT
D gene: -; clone size: few; CDR3 length: 13; J gene: TRBJ2-5; V gene: TRBV18; CDR3 protein: CASSSRDTETQYF; CDR3 DNA: TGTGCCAGCTCATCTCGGGATACGGAGACCCAGTACTTC
D gene: -; clone size: many; CDR3 length: 12; J gene: TRBJ2-7; V gene: TRBV27; CDR3 protein: CASSSPPYEQYF; CDR3 DNA: TGTGCCAGCAGTTCACCCCCCTACGAGCAGTACTTC
D gene: -; clone size: many; CDR3 length: 14; J gene: TRBJ2-4; V gene: TRBV20-1; CDR3 protein: CSARAGTAKNIQYF; CDR3 DNA: TGCAGTGCTAGAGCGGGGACGGCCAAAAACATTCAGTACTTC
D gene: TRBD2; clone size: -; CDR3 length: 14; J gene: TRBJ2-7; V gene: TRBV7-9; CDR3 protein: CASRMTSPTYKQYF; CDR3 DNA: TGTGCCAGCAGGATGACTAGCCCGACCTACAAGCAGTACTTC
D gene: -; clone size: -; CDR3 length: 17; J gene: TRBJ2-3; V gene: TRBV27; CDR3 protein: CATSNRVGGRRADTQYF; CDR3 DNA: TGTGCCACTTCAAATAGGGTTGGCGGCCGCCGTGCAGATACGCAGTATTTT
D gene: -; clone size: -; CDR3 length: 15; J gene: TRBJ2-3; V gene: TRBV12-3/TRBV12-4; CDR3 protein: CASSYYGTSTDTQYF; CDR3 DNA: TGTGCCAGCAGCTACTACGGGACTAGCACAGATACGCAGTATTTT
D gene: TRBD1; clone size: -; CDR3 length: 17; J gene: TRBJ2-1; V gene: TRBV11-3; CDR3 protein: CASSLVLGDRGRNEQFF; CDR3 DNA: TGTGCCAGCAGCTTAGTTCTCGGGGACAGGGGGCGCAATGAGCAGTTCTTC
D gene: -; clone size: few; CDR3 length: 13; J gene: TRBJ1-6; V gene: TRBV2; CDR3 protein: CASSDDWNSPLHF; CDR3 DNA: TGTGCCAGTTCAGATGACTGGAATTCACCCCTCCACTTT
D gene: -; clone size: -; CDR3 length: 15; J gene: TRBJ1-1; V gene: TRBV12-3/TRBV12-4; CDR3 protein: CASSGHNGLSTEAFF; CDR3 DNA: TGTGCCAGCAGTGGCCATAATGGGCTTTCCACTGAAGCTTTCTTT
D gene: TRBD1; clone size: few; CDR3 length: 16; J gene: TRBJ2-1; V gene: TRBV7-2; CDR3 protein: CASSLVAGQGMSEQFF; CDR3 DNA: TGTGCCAGCAGCTTAGTAGCAGGACAGGGGATGAGTGAGCAGTTCTTC
D gene: TRBD2; clone size: -; CDR3 length: 16; J gene: TRBJ2-7; V gene: TRBV4-3; CDR3 protein: CASSQDLAGGTYEQYF; CDR3 DNA: TGCGCCAGCAGCCAAGATCTAGCGGGAGGTACCTACGAGCAGTACTTC
D gene: TRBD1; clone size: few; CDR3 length: 14; J gene: TRBJ2-7; V gene: TRBV20-1; CDR3 protein: CSAKDREATYEQYF; CDR3 DNA: TGCAGTGCGAAGGACAGGGAGGCCACCTACGAGCAGTACTTC
D gene: -; clone size: few; CDR3 length: 16; J gene: TRBJ2-3; V gene: TRBV5-1; CDR3 protein: CASSNPGAPSTDTQYF; CDR3 DNA: TGCGCCAGCAGCAATCCCGGAGCCCCAAGCACAGATACGCAGTATTTT
D gene: TRBD1; clone size: -; CDR3 length: 15; J gene: TRBJ2-3; V gene: TRBV12-3/TRBV12-4; CDR3 protein: CASSFKDRSTDTQYF; CDR3 DNA: TGTGCCAGCAGTTTTAAGGACAGGAGCACAGATACGCAGTATTTT